The source of this T cell receptor (beta chain) is a study of regulatory T cells in long-lasting Graves disease. Sample time point: newly diagnosed GD, antithyroid drugs for less than 3 months. Extracted PBMC RNA gave rise to the TCR library. Both iRepertoire HTBI primers and Arm-PCR of CDR3 regions were used to build the TCR beta libraries. TCRdb re-derived calls from the multiplex PCR reads in MiXCR, one entry per CDR3 protein. The sample includes approximately 480,000 distinct CDR3 sequences, roughly 16% seen only once; the top ten take more than 9%. The V gene's germline CDR1 is MGHDK and CDR2 SYGVNS. The CDR3 spans 14 residues. The V gene lost 5 bases and the J gene lost 0 bases, with 10 bases spanning the gap. Points from the study as a whole: Persistent disease samples used TRBV28, TRBJ1-2 and TRBJ2-5 preferentially. Lower TCR diversity characterized persistent Graves' patients relative to newly diagnosed patients.

On this clonotype itself: Antigen unknown.

The data were also submitted as part of a second study, on T cells in Graves' hyperthyroidism and ophthalmopathy. That source adds: Most expanded thyroid clonotypes above 0.001 also appeared in blood.

J is TRBJ1-1 and V is TRBV25-1, with D unresolved. The sequence was collected from a man aged 35 to 55 with Graves disease. The sequencing used peripheral blood mononuclear cells (PBMCs), collected at new diagnosis, from a patient treated with antithyroid drugs. The CDR3 sequence is CASSTRALNTEAFF. The CDR3 DNA is TGTGCCAGCAGTACCCGGGCCCTGAACACTGAAGCTTTCTTT. Full variable domain (missing parts from reference TRBV25-1 and TRBJ1-1): EADIYQTPRYLVIGTGKKITLECSQTMGHDKMYWYQQDPGMELHLIHYSYGVNSTEKGDLSSESTVSRIRTEHFPLTLESARPSHTSQYLCASSTRALNTEAFFGQGTRLTVV.